This is a list of T cell receptor beta chains from one sample in a study of shared clonotypes between healthy human individuals. Here immunoSEQ multiplex PCR was the method, and the copy in TCRdb shows in-frame clones only, minus some. The sample carries roughly 770,000 clones, 90% to 97% recorded once. Sample: naive CD8+ T cells sorted from blood. Source of these receptors: a man aged 30 to 45 in good health. The CDR3 runs from the conserved cysteine through the conserved F or W. The D gene is left open where the match is weak. Clone size is shown for a subset of rows, as once, few, many or a class of expanded clone.

NA,NA,TRBV5-1,TRBJ2-5,TGCGCCAGCAGCGTCGACCAGGGGACCCAGTACTTC,CASSVDQGTQYF
NA,NA,TRBV30,TRBJ1-2,TGTGCCTGGAGCTCCGGTACTAACTATGGCTACACCTTC,CAWSSGTNYGYTF
NA,TRBD2,TRBV7-9,TRBJ2-1,TGTGCCAGCAGCTTATCCCCCGAGGGGAGGGCCTACAATGAGCAGTTCTTC,CASSLSPEGRAYNEQFF
NA,NA,TRBV7-9,TRBJ1-1,TGTGCCAGCAGCTCCAGGACAGACCTTTCATCTGAAGCTTTCTTT,CASSSRTDLSSEAFF
NA,NA,TRBV6-1,TRBJ2-5,TGTGCCAGCAGTGAGGTCAGGGGTGAGACCCAGTACTTC,CASSEVRGETQYF
NA,NA,TRBV10-1,TRBJ2-2,TGCGCCAGCAGTGGAGGGAAAGGGTGGAACACCGGGGAGCTGTTTTTT,CASSGGKGWNTGELFF
NA,NA,TRBV7-6,TRBJ2-7,TGTGCCAGCAGCTTAGGATCAATCTCCTACGAGCAGTACTTC,CASSLGSISYEQYF
once,NA,TRBV6-1,TRBJ1-1,TGTGCCAGCAGTGAATTAAGTGTGGTCGAAGCTTTCTTT,CASSELSVVEAFF
NA,NA,TRBV28,TRBJ2-1,TGTGCCAGCAGCACCACACAGCATGAGCAGTTCTTC,CASSTTQHEQFF
NA,NA,TRBV30,TRBJ1-2,TGTGCCTGGAGTGTCCTGACAGCCTATGGCTACACCTTC,CAWSVLTAYGYTF
NA,TRBD1,TRBV5-1,TRBJ2-7,TGCGCCAGCAGCCCTTCGGGACAGGGTTCCTACGAGCAGTACTTC,CASSPSGQGSYEQYF
NA,TRBD1,TRBV10-3,TRBJ2-1,TGTGCCATCAGTGAGTCGGGTGGAGACAGGGAGAATGAGCAGTTCTTC,CAISESGGDRENEQFF
NA,TRBD1,TRBV9,TRBJ2-5,TGTGCCAGCACCGAACAGGGGTCTAGCCAAGAGACCCAGTACTTC,CASTEQGSSQETQYF
NA,NA,TRBV11-3,TRBJ2-3,TGTGCCAGCAGCTTGGGACGGAGGTTCACAGATACGCAGTATTTT,CASSLGRRFTDTQYF
NA,TRBD2,TRBV7-6,TRBJ2-7,TGTGCCAGCAGCCCTACGACTAGCGGGAGGTACGAGCAGTACTTC,CASSPTTSGRYEQYF
NA,TRBD2,TRBV14,TRBJ2-7,TGTGCCAGCAGCCAGCGGACTAGCGGATACGAGCAGTACTTC,CASSQRTSGYEQYF